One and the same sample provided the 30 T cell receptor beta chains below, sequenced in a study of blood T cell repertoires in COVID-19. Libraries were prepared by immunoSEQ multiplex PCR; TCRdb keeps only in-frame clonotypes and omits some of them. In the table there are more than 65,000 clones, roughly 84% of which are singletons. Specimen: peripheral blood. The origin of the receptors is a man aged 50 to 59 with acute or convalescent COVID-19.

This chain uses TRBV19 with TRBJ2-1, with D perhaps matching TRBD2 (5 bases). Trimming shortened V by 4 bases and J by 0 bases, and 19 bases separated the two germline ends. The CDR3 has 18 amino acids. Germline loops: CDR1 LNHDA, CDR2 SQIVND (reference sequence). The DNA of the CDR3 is TGTGCCAGTAGTAGTCCATTTAAGGCGGGCCGCTCCTACAATGAGCAGTTCTTC. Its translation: CASSSPFKAGRSYNEQFF.

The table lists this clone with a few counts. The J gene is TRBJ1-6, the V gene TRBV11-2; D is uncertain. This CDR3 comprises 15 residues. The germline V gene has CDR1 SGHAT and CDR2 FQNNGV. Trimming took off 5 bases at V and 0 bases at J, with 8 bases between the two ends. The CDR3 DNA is TGTGCCAGCAGCCTTGTTTACTCCTATAATTCACCCCTCCACTTT. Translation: CASSLVYSYNSPLHF.

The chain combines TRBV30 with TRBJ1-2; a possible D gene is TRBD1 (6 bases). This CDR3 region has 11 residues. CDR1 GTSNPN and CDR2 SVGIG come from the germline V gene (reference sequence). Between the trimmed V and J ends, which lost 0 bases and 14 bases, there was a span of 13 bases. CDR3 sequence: CAWSVRDTGTF. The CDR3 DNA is TGTGCCTGGAGTGTACGGGACACCGGTACCTTC.

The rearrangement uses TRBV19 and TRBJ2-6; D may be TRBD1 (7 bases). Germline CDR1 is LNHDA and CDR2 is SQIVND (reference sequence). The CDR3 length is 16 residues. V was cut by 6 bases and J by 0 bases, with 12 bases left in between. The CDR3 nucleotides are TGTGCCAGTAGCCGCGGGACAGCCTCTGGGGCCAACGTCCTGACTTTC. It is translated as CASSRGTASGANVLTF.

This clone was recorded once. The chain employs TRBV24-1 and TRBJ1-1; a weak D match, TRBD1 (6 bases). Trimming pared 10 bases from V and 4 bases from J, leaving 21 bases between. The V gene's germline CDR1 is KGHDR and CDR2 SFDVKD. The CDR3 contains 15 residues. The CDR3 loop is CATMPSTGLSTEAFF. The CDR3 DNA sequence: TGTGCCACTATGCCAAGTACAGGGTTGAGCACTGAAGCTTTCTTT.

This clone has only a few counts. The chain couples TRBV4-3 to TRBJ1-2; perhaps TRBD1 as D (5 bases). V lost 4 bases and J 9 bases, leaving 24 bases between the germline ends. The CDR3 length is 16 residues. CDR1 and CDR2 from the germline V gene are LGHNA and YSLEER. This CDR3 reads CASSPQPQGPPASYTF. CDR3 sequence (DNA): TGCGCCAGCAGCCCCCAGCCCCAGGGCCCCCCCGCCAGCTACACCTTC.

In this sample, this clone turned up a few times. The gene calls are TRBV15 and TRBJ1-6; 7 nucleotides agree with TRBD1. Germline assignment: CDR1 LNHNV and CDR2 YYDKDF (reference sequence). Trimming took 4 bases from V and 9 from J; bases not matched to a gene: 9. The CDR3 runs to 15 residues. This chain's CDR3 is CATSTHRGNSSPLHF. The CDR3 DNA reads TGTGCCACCAGCACCCACAGGGGAAATAGTTCACCCCTCCACTTT.

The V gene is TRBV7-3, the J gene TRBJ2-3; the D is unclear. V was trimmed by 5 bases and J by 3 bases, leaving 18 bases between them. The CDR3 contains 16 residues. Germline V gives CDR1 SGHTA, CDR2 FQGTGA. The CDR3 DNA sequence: TGTGCCAGCAGCCCGTCGGCCACGGGTGTAACAGATACGCAGTATTTT. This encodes CASSPSATGVTDTQYF.

CDR3 residues: CASSLGWSEQFF. The CDR3, as DNA: TGTGCCAGCAGCTTGGGGTGGAGCGAGCAGTTCTTC. The rearrangement links TRBV5-5 to TRBJ2-1, with D unresolved. CDR3 length: 12 amino acids. Trimming removed 0 bases from V and 10 bases from J, with 8 bases in between. In germline, CDR1 is SGHKS, CDR2 YYEKEE (reference sequence).

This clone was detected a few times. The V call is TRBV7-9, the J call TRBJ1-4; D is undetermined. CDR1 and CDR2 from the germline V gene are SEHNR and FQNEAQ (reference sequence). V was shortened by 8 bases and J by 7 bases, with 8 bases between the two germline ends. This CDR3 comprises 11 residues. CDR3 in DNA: TGTGCCAGCGAGACGGGTGAAAAACTGTTTTTT. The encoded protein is CASETGEKLFF.

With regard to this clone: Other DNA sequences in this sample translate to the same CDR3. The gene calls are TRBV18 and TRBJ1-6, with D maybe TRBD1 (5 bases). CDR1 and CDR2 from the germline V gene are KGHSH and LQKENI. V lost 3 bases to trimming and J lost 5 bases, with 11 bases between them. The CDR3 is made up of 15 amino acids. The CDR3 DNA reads TGTGCCAGCTCACCTCCGGGGGGAAATAATTCACCCCTCCACTTT. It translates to CASSPPGGNNSPLHF.

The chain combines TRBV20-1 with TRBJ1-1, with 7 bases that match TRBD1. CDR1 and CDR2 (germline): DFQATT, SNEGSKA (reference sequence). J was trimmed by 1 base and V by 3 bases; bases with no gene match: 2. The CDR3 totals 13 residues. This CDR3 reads CSASQGENTEAFF. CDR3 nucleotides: TGCAGTGCTAGTCAGGGGGAGAACACTGAAGCTTTCTTT.

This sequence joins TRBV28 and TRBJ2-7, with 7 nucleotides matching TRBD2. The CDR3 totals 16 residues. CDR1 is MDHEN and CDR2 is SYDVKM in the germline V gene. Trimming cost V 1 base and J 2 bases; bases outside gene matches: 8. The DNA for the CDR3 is TGTGCCAGCAGTTTATCCCTAGCGGCCCAAACCTACGAGCAGTACTTC. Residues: CASSLSLAAQTYEQYF.

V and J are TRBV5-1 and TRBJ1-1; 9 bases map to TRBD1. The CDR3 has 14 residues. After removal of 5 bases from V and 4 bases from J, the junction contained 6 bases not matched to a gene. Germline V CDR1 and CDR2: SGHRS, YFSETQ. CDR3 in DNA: TGCGCCAGCAGATTGACAGGGGGTACCACTGAAGCTTTCTTT. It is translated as CASRLTGGTTEAFF.

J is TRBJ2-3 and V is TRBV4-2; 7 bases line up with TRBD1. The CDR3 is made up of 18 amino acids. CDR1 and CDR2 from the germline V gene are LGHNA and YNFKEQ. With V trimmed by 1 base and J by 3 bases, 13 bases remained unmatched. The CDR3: CASSQAPIGGLGTDTQYF. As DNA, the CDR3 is TGTGCCAGCAGCCAAGCCCCCATAGGGGGCTTGGGGACAGATACGCAGTATTTT.

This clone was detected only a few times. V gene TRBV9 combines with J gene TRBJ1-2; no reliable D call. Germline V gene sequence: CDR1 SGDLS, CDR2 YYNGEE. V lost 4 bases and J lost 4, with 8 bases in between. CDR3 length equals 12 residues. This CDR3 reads CASSPSSYGYTF. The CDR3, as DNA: TGTGCCAGCAGCCCTTCTAGCTATGGCTACACCTTC.

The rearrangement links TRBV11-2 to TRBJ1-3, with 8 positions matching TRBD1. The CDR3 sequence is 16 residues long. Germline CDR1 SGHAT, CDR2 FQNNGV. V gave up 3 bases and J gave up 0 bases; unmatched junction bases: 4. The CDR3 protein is CASSFLDRGSGNTIYF. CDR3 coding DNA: TGTGCCAGCAGCTTCCTCGACAGGGGCTCTGGAAACACCATATATTTT. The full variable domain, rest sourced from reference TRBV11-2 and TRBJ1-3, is EAGVAQSPRYKIIEKRQSVAFWCNPISGHATLYWYQQILGQGPKLLIQFQNNGVVDDSQLPKDRFSAERLKGVDSTLKIQPAKLEDSAVYLCASSFLDRGSGNTIYFGEGSWLTVV.

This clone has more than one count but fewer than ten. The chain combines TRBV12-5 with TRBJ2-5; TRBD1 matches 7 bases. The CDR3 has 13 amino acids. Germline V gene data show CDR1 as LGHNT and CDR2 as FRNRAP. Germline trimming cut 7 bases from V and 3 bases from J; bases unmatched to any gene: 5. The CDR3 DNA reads TGTGCTAGTGCCGTGACAGGGAAAGAGACCCAGTACTTC. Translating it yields CASAVTGKETQYF.

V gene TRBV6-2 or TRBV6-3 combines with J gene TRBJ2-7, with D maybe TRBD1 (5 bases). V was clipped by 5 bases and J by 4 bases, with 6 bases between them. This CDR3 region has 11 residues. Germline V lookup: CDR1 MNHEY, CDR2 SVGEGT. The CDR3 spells CASSRGYEQYF. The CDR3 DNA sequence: TGTGCCAGCAGTAGGGGATACGAGCAGTACTTC.

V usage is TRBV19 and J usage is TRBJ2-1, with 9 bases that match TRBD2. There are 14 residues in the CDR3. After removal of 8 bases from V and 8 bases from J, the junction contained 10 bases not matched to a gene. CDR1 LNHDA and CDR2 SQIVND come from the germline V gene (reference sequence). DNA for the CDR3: TGTGCCAGTGGAAATAGCGGGGGTACGCATGAGCAGTTCTTC. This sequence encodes CASGNSGGTHEQFF.

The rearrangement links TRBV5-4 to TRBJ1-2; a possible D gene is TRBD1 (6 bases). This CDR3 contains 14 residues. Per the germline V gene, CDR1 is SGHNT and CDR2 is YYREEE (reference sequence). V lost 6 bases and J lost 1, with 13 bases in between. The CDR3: CASTSGTYNYGYTF. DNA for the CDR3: TGTGCCAGCACCTCCGGGACATATAACTATGGCTACACCTTC.

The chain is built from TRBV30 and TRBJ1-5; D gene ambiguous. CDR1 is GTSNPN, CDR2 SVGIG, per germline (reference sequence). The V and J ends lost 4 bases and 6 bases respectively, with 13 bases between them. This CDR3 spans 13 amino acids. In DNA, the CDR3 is TGTGCCTGGACCGGGGAAGAGGGTCAGCCCCAGCATTTT. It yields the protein CAWTGEEGQPQHF.

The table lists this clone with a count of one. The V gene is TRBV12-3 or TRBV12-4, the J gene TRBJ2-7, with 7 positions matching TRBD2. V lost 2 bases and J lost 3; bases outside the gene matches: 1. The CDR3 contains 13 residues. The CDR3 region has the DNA TGTGCCAGCAGTTTACAGCGGGGCTACGAGCAGTACTTC. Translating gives CASSLQRGYEQYF.

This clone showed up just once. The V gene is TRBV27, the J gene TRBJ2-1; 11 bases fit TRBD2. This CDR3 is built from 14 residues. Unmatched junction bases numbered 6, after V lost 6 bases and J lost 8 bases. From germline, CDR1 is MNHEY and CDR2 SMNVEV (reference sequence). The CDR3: CASSRSGRVHEQFF. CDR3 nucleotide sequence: TGTGCCAGCAGCCGTAGCGGGAGGGTCCATGAGCAGTTCTTC.

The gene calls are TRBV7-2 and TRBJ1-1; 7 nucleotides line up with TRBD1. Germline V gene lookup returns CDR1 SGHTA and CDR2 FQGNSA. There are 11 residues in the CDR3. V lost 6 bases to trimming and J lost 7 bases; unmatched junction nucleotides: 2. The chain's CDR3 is CASRGQIEAFF. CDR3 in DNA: TGTGCCAGCAGGGGACAGATTGAAGCTTTCTTT.

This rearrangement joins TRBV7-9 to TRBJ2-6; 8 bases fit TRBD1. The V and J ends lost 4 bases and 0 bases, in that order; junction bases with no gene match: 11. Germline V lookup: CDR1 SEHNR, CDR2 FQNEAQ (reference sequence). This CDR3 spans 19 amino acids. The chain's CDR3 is CASSSRAQGATSGANVLTF. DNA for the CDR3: TGTGCCAGCAGCTCACGCGCGCAGGGGGCGACCTCTGGGGCCAACGTCCTGACTTTC.

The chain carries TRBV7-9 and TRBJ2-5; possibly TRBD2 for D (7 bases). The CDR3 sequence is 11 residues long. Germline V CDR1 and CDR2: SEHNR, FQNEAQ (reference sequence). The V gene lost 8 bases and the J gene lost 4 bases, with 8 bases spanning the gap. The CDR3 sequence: CASGGAETQYF. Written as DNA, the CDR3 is TGTGCCAGCGGGGGGGCAGAGACCCAGTACTTC.

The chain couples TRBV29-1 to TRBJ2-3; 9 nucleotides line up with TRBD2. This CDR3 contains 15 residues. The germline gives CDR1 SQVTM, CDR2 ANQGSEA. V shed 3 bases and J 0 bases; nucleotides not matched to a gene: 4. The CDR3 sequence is CSVEPAGGSTDTQYF. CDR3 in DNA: TGCAGCGTTGAGCCAGCGGGGGGAAGCACAGATACGCAGTATTTT.

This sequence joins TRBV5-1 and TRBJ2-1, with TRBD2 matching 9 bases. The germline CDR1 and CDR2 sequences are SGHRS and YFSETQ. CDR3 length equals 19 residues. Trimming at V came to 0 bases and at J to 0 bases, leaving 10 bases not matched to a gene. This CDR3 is CASSLVGWREGTSYNEQFF. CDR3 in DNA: TGCGCCAGCAGCTTGGTAGGGTGGCGGGAGGGGACCTCCTACAATGAGCAGTTCTTC.

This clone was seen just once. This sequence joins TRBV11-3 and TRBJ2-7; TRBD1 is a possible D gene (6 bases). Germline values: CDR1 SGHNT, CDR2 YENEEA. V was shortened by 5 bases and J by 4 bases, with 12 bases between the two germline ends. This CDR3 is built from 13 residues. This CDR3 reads CASSPRGGYEQYF. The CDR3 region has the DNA TGTGCCAGCAGCCCTCGAGGGGGATACGAGCAGTACTTC.